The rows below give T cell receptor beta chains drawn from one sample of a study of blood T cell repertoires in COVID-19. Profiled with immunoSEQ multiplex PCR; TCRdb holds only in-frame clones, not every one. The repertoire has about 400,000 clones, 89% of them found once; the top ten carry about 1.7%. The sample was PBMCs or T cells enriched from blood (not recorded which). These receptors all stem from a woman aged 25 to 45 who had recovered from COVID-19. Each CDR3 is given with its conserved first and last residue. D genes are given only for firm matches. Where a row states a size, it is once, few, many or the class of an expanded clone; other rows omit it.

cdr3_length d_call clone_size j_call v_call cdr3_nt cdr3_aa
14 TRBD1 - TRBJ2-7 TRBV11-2 TGTGCCAGCAGCGCCCGACAGGGTACCTACGAGCAGTACTTC CASSARQGTYEQYF
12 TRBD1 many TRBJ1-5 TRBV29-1 TGCAGCGTTGAAGATCTCAGGGGGGTGGCACATTTT CSVEDLRGVAHF
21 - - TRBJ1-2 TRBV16 TGTGCCAGCAGCCAAACCTGGACAGCATCCGTGACAACATTAGCTAACTATGGCTACACCTTC CASSQTWTASVTTLANYGYTF
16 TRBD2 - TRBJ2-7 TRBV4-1 TGCGCCAGCAGCCAAGCGGCTAGCGGGAGCTCCTACGAGCAGTACTTC CASSQAASGSSYEQYF
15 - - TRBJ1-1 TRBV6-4 TGTGCCACCCGCGCTGAGGCAGGGGTAAAGACTGAAGCTTTCTTT CATRAEAGVKTEAFF
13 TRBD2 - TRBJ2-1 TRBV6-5 TGTGCCAGCTGGGCTAGCGGGAGGGTTGAGCAGTTCTTC CASWASGRVEQFF
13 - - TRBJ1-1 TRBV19 TGTGCCAGTTACAGGGTTTTGAACACTGAAGCTTTCTTT CASYRVLNTEAFF
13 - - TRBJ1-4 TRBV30 TGTGCCTGGAGTGTAAATAGGGGGGAAAAACTGTTTTTT CAWSVNRGEKLFF
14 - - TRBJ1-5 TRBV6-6 TGTGCCAGCAGTTATCGGTCACTTAATCAGCCCCAGCATTTT CASSYRSLNQPQHF
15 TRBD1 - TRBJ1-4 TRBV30 TGTGCCTGGAGTGCCACGGACAGGGGAGATGAAAAACTGTTTTTT CAWSATDRGDEKLFF
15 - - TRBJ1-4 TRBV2 TGTGCCAGCAGTGAAAGGACAACCGGGAGTGAAAAACTGTTTTTT CASSERTTGSEKLFF
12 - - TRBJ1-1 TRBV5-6 TGTGCCAGCAGCTTTAGTTCTAATGAAGCTTTCTTT CASSFSSNEAFF
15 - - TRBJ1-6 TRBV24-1 TGTGCCACCAGTGGAGGAGACATTCGGGGTTCACCCCTCCACTTT CATSGGDIRGSPLHF
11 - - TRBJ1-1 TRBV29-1 TGCAGCTCACAGGAGGCAGGGGCGGCTTTCTTT CSSQEAGAAFF
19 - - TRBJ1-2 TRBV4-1 TGCGCCAGCAGCCAAGATATTGGACAGCCAAGAAAAAGCAACTATGGCTACACCTTC CASSQDIGQPRKSNYGYTF
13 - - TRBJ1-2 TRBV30 TGTGCCTGGATTCGGGAAACTAACTATGGCTACACCTTC CAWIRETNYGYTF
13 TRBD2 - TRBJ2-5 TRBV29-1 TGCAGCGCAGGGCCCCACGGGGGGGAGACCCAGTACTTC CSAGPHGGETQYF
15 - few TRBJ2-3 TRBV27 TGTGCCAGCAGTTTATCTAGCGGCAGGACAGATACGCAGTATTTT CASSLSSGRTDTQYF
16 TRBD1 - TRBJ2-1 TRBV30 TGTGCCTGGAGTGCCCCAGGACAGGGTGGCTACAATGAGCAGTTCTTC CAWSAPGQGGYNEQFF
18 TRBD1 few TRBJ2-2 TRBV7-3 TGTGCCAGCAGCCCGATTAGACAGGGAAAAATACTACCGGGGGAGCTGTTTTTT CASSPIRQGKILPGELFF
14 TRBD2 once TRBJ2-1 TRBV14 TGTGCCAGCAGCCACTGGCGGGAGTACAATGAGCAGTTCTTC CASSHWREYNEQFF
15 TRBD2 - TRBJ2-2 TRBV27 TGTGCCAGCAGTCAAGCGGGAGATTTTACCGGGGAGCTGTTTTTT CASSQAGDFTGELFF
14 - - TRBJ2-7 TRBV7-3 TGTGCCAGCAGCTTAAGCGGGGACTCCTACGAGCAGTACTTC CASSLSGDSYEQYF
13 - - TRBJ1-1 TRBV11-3 TGTGCCAGCAGCGAGCGAGAGAACACTGAAGCTTTCTTT CASSERENTEAFF
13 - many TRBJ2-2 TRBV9 TGTGCCAGCAGCGGGACAGTGGCCGGGGAGCTGTTTTTT CASSGTVAGELFF
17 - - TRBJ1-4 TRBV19 TGTGCCAGCGGAAAGCCGGGACAAGGCCCTTTCGGGGAAAAACTGTTTTTT CASGKPGQGPFGEKLFF
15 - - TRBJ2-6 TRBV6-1 TGTGCCAGCAGTGAAAGGACAGCTGGGGCCAACGTCCTGACTTTC CASSERTAGANVLTF
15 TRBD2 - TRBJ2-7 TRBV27 TGTGCCAGCAGTCCGGGACTAGCGGGAGTGTGGGAGCAGTACTTC CASSPGLAGVWEQYF
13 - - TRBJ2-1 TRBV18 TGTGCCAGCTCACCTTCACTAGACAATGAGCAGTTCTTC CASSPSLDNEQFF
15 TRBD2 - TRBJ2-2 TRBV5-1 TGCGCCAGCAGATGGACTAGCCTAAACACCGGGGAGCTGTTTTTT CASRWTSLNTGELFF
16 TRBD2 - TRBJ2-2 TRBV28 TGTGCCACCTCCCCTAGCGGGAGCCAGAACACCGGGGAGCTGTTTTTT CATSPSGSQNTGELFF
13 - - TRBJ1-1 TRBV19 TGTGCCAGTAGTTCAGAGAAGGACTCTGAAGCTTTCTTT CASSSEKDSEAFF
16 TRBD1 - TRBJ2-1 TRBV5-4 TGTGCCAGCAGCCCGCCCCCACAGGGGGCCTACAATGAGCAGTTCTTC CASSPPPQGAYNEQFF
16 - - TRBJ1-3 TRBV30 TGTGCCTGGAGTGGGTTCAGGGCTGATTCTGGAAACACCATATATTTT CAWSGFRADSGNTIYF
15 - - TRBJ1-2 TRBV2 TGTGCCAGCAGTGAAGCGAATGGGGAGGACTATGGCTACACCTTC CASSEANGEDYGYTF
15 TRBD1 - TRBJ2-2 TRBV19 TGTGCCAGTAGTATAACCGGACAGGGGGCCGGGGAGCTGTTTTTT CASSITGQGAGELFF
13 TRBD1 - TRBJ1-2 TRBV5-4 TGTGCCAGCAGCTTAGAGGGGGCGCCTGGCTACACCTTC CASSLEGAPGYTF
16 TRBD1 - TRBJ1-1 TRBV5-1 TGCGCCAGCAGCTTGGAACAGGGGGCGATAGGCACTGAAGCTTTCTTT CASSLEQGAIGTEAFF
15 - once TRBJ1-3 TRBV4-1 TGCGCCAGCAGCCAAGATCCCGGGTCTGGAAACACCATATATTTT CASSQDPGSGNTIYF
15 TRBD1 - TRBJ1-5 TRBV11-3 TGTGCCAGCAGTCACAGGGGCGACAGCAATCAGCCCCAGCATTTT CASSHRGDSNQPQHF
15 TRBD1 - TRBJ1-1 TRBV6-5 TGTGCCAGCAGAGGACCGGGACAGGGCGACCTTAGGGCTTTCTTT CASRGPGQGDLRAFF
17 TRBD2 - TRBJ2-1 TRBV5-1 TGCGCCAGCAGCACCGACAAGACTAGCGGGAGGGCCCATGAGCAGTTCTTC CASSTDKTSGRAHEQFF
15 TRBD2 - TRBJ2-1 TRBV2 TGTGCCAGCAGTGAACTAGCGGGGTGGACGGGTGAGCAGTTCTTC CASSELAGWTGEQFF
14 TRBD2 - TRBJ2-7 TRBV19 TGTGCCAGTAGCCCTGAGTTTGGGAGGGACGAGCAGTACTTC CASSPEFGRDEQYF
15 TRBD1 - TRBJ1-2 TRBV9 TGTGCCAGCAGCCCGACAGGGGGGTTTAGCTATGGCTACACCTTC CASSPTGGFSYGYTF
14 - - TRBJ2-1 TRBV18 TGTGCCAGCTCACCAGCCGGGACTGACAATGAGCAGTTCTTC CASSPAGTDNEQFF
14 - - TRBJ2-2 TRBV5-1 TGCGCCAGCAGCTTGGACTACCAACCCGGGGAGCTGTTTTTT CASSLDYQPGELFF
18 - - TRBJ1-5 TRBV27 TGTGCCAGCAGTTCCCTGGAGACAGGCGCTTATAGCAATCAGCCCCAGCATTTT CASSSLETGAYSNQPQHF
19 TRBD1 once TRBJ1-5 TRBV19 TGTGCCAGTACCGCAGACAGGGGGCTTCAATCTCACTCCAATCAGCCCCAGCATTTT CASTADRGLQSHSNQPQHF
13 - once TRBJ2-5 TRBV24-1 TGTGCCACCAAGGGCAGGGATCGAGAGACCCAGTACTTC CATKGRDRETQYF
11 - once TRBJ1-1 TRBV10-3 TGTGCCATCAGTGAATCATCTGAAGCTTTCTTT CAISESSEAFF
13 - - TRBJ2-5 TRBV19 TGTGCCAGTAGTATGTGGGAGGAGGAGACCCAGTACTTC CASSMWEEETQYF
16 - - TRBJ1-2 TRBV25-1 TGTGCCAGCAGTGAAACTTTCGGGGGATCTCACTATGGCTACACCTTC CASSETFGGSHYGYTF
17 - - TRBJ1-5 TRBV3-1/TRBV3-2 TGTGCCAGCAACCAAGGACCCCCCGGGGTAGTATACCAGCCCCAGCATTTT CASNQGPPGVVYQPQHF
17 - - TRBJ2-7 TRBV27 TGTGCCAGCCAGGCTTTAGGTCTCGGACAGCCAACCTACGAGCAGTACTTC CASQALGLGQPTYEQYF
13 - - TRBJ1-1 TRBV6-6 TGTGCCAGCAGGGAAGACAGACCCTATGAAGCTTTCTTT CASREDRPYEAFF
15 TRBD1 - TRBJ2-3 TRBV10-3 TGTGCCATCAGCCAAGGCAGGGGGCTCACAGATACGCAGTATTTT CAISQGRGLTDTQYF